These 20 T cell receptor beta chains were all obtained from the same sample, sequenced in a study of OX40 agonist ivuxolimab in advanced cancers. Sequenced by immunoSEQ multiplex PCR; TCRdb stores in-frame clones only, minus some. The sample consists of about 110,000 clones, around 93% of them appearing once. The sequences come from CD4+ or CD8+ T cells sorted from blood, collected in a trial of the OX40 agonist ivuxolimab. The receptors shown here come from an adult with an advanced solid tumor such as melanoma, head and neck, liver or kidney cancer.

The chain carries TRBV6-1 and TRBJ2-1; no clear D. Germline loops: CDR1 MNHNS, CDR2 SASEGT. Trimming cost V 3 bases and J 7 bases, with 19 bases left between them. The CDR3 totals 16 residues. The CDR3 protein is CASSDNLRTKGNEQFF. CDR3 coding DNA: TGTGCCAGCAGTGATAATCTGAGAACTAAAGGTAATGAGCAGTTCTTC.

The CDR3 loop is CASTPGAGNTEAFF. DNA of the CDR3: TGTGCCAGCACCCCAGGGGCTGGGAACACTGAAGCTTTCTTT. The V gene is TRBV6-5, the J gene TRBJ1-1; tentative D call: TRBD1 (6 bases). CDR1 MNHEY and CDR2 SVGAGI come from the germline V gene. CDR3 length equals 14 residues. Deletions cut 7 bases from V and 1 base from J, with 13 bases between.

The J gene is TRBJ2-2, the V gene TRBV7-3; TRBD2 might be the D (5 bases). In germline, CDR1 is SGHTA, CDR2 FQGTGA. The V end lost 4 bases, the J end lost 1 base, and 13 bases lay between the germline ends. CDR3 size: 16 residues. CDR3: CASSSWESRNTGELFF. DNA of the CDR3: TGTGCCAGCAGCTCCTGGGAGTCGCGGAACACCGGGGAGCTGTTTTTT.

The chain links TRBV11-2 to TRBJ2-7, with 9 bases matching TRBD1. The V segment lost 5 bases and the J segment 2 bases; nucleotides outside the gene matches: 10. CDR1 and CDR2 (germline): SGHAT, FQNNGV. The CDR3 is made up of 16 amino acids. Here the CDR3 DNA reads TGTGCCAGCAGCACACTAGACAGGGGGGCGGCCTACGAGCAGTACTTC. It codes for CASSTLDRGAAYEQYF.

The J gene is TRBJ2-3, the V gene TRBV9, with a weak D call TRBD2 (6 bases). Per the germline V gene, CDR1 is SGDLS and CDR2 is YYNGEE. The length of the CDR3 is 15 residues. V lost 2 bases to trimming and J lost 4 bases, with 14 bases between them. DNA for the CDR3: TGTGCCAGCAGCGTTGTTTCGGGAGCAGCAGATACGCAGTATTTT. Residues: CASSVVSGAADTQYF.

The genes are TRBV9 and TRBJ2-2, with no clear D. Germline lookup yields CDR1 SGDLS and CDR2 YYNGEE. Trimming stripped 0 bases from V and 0 bases from J, with 12 bases between. CDR3 length: 17 residues. The CDR3: CASSVVPRPANTGELFF. The CDR3 DNA reads as TGTGCCAGCAGCGTAGTTCCGCGACCAGCGAACACCGGGGAGCTGTTTTTT. Combining the CDR3 with reference TRBV9 and TRBJ2-2 gives the whole variable domain DSGVTQTPKHLITATGQRVTLRCSPRSGDLSVYWYQQSLDQGLQFLIQYYNGEERAKGNILERFSAQQFPDLHSELNLSSLELGDSALYFCASSVVPRPANTGELFFGEGSRLTVL.

This chain links TRBV7-3 with TRBJ1-1; no firm D call. The CDR3 runs 14 residues. V lost 5 bases to trimming and J lost 2 bases, with 12 bases between them. CDR1 and CDR2 from the germline V gene are SGHTA and FQGTGA. The CDR3 DNA reads TGTGCCAGCAGCCCCGTGGCGGTTAACACTGAAGCTTTCTTT. This gives the protein CASSPVAVNTEAFF.

This clone was detected once. J is TRBJ2-5 and V is TRBV7-2; 9 nucleotides agree with TRBD2. J lost 4 bases, V lost 1 base, and 1 base had no gene match. The CDR3 consists of 14 residues. Germline CDR1 is SGHTA and CDR2 is FQGNSA. CDR3: CASSLGREGETQYF. The CDR3 DNA follows: TGTGCCAGCAGCTTAGGGCGGGAGGGAGAGACCCAGTACTTC. The full variable domain, completed using reference TRBV7-2 and TRBJ2-5, is GAGVSQSPSNKVTEKGKDVELRCDPISGHTALYWYRQSLGQGLEFLIYFQGNSAPDKSGLPSDRFSAERTGGSVSTLTIQRTQQEDSAVYLCASSLGREGETQYFGPGTRLLVL.

V and J are TRBV27 and TRBJ2-1, with a possible D match to TRBD2 (5 bases). Germline V gene lookup returns CDR1 MNHEY and CDR2 SMNVEV (reference sequence). This CDR3 has 16 residues. V was pared by 4 bases and J by 2 bases, with 15 bases between. In nucleotides, the CDR3 is TGTGCCAGCAGTTCTCCCGCTAAGCGGCCCTACAATGAGCAGTTCTTC. It codes for CASSSPAKRPYNEQFF.

The chain joins TRBV7-2 to TRBJ2-6; D gene unclear. The CDR3 is made up of 17 amino acids. V was cut by 1 base and J by 0 bases, with 10 bases left in between. The V gene's germline CDR1 is SGHTA and CDR2 FQGNSA. For the CDR3, the DNA is TGTGCCAGCAGCTTAGTTAATCGGGTCTCTGGGGCCAACGTCCTGACTTTC. This gives the protein CASSLVNRVSGANVLTF.

The chain recombines TRBV6-6 with TRBJ2-4, with TRBD2 identical over 7 bases. The CDR3 is 16 amino acids. V lost 5 bases and J lost 0; bases outside the gene matches: 7. Germline assignment: CDR1 MNHNY and CDR2 SVGAGI (reference sequence). Here the CDR3 reads CASSKIAGLAKNIQYF. CDR3 DNA: TGTGCCAGCAGTAAAATAGCGGGCCTAGCCAAAAACATTCAGTACTTC.

The sample holds one count of this clone. CDR3 in amino acids: CASSRGLGQTAFF. The CDR3 bases are TGTGCCAGCAGTCGTGGGTTGGGGCAGACGGCTTTCTTT. The rearrangement links TRBV28 to TRBJ1-1; TRBD1 is a possible D gene (5 bases). The CDR3 runs to 13 residues. Germline assignment: CDR1 MDHEN and CDR2 SYDVKM. Trimming cost V 5 bases and J 11 bases, with 18 bases left between them.

V gene TRBV27 combines with J gene TRBJ1-2; unclear D gene. The ends were cut back, 4 bases at V and 4 bases at J, with 10 bases in the middle. Per germline, CDR1 MNHEY and CDR2 SMNVEV (reference sequence). This CDR3 region has 13 residues. This chain's CDR3 is CASSSGLGYGYTF. In DNA, the CDR3 is TGTGCCAGCAGTTCCGGGTTGGGCTATGGCTACACCTTC.

V and J are TRBV6-5 and TRBJ1-2; the D is unclear. Deletions cut 2 bases from V and 6 bases from J, with 7 bases between. CDR1 is MNHEY, CDR2 SVGAGI, per germline. This CDR3 region has 12 residues. The CDR3 sequence is CASSYEGDGYTF. CDR3 sequence (DNA): TGTGCCAGCAGTTACGAGGGAGATGGCTACACCTTC.

This chain links TRBV6-6 with TRBJ1-2; D possibly corresponds to TRBD1 (5 bases). V was shortened by 8 bases and J by 4 bases, with 20 bases between the two germline ends. Germline loops: CDR1 MNHNY, CDR2 SVGAGI (reference sequence). This CDR3 is 15 amino acids long. CDR3 amino acids: CASSSSTGDSYGYTF. The DNA of the CDR3 is TGTGCCAGCTCCTCATCAACGGGAGACAGCTATGGCTACACCTTC.

Of note for this clone: The junction shows a germline mismatch at one end, possibly a read error. V is TRBV5-1 and J is TRBJ2-1, with 7 bases identical to TRBD1. Germline V gene sequence: CDR1 SGHRS, CDR2 YFSETQ. The CDR3 runs to 15 residues. CDR3 region: CASSSGQASDNEQFF. CDR3 DNA: TGCGCCAGCAGCTCCGGACAGGCCTCCGACAATGAGCAGTTCTTC.

The CDR3 bases are TGTGCCAGCAGTTCCTGGAACAGTAATGGCTACACCTTC. It is translated as CASSSWNSNGYTF. The chain combines TRBV6-5 with TRBJ1-2; no reliable D call. Between the trimmed V and J ends, which lost 4 bases and 6 bases, there was a span of 12 bases. This CDR3 is built from 13 residues. Germline V CDR1 and CDR2: MNHEY, SVGAGI.

The rearrangement joins TRBV19 to TRBJ2-7, with TRBD1 as a possible D gene (5 bases). This CDR3 has 15 residues. Germline lookup yields CDR1 LNHDA and CDR2 SQIVND (reference sequence). V lost 10 bases to trimming and J lost 2 bases, with 21 bases between them. The CDR3 sequence: CATTRTFLSPYEQYF. In DNA, the CDR3 is TGTGCCACCACCCGGACATTCCTAAGCCCCTACGAGCAGTACTTC.

This clone was counted a few times. V and J are TRBV27 and TRBJ1-5, with D hard to call. This CDR3 region has 14 residues. Looked up from germline, CDR1 is MNHEY and CDR2 is SMNVEV (reference sequence). The V end lost 4 bases, the J end lost 4 bases, and 11 bases lay between the germline ends. DNA for the CDR3: TGTGCCAGCAGTTCCAAGGTTGATAATCAGCCCCAGCATTTT. Amino acids: CASSSKVDNQPQHF.

This clone came up a few times. V is TRBV18 and J is TRBJ1-3, with D unresolved. V lost 0 bases, J lost 3 bases, and 9 bases lay in between. Per the germline V gene, CDR1 is KGHSH and CDR2 is LQKENI. The CDR3 is made up of 15 amino acids. CDR3 loop: CASSPPSTDGNTIYF. The DNA for the CDR3 is TGTGCCAGCTCACCACCGTCCACAGATGGAAACACCATATATTTT.